One and the same sample provided the 10 T cell receptor beta chains below, sequenced in a study of graft-versus-host responses after intestinal transplantation. The method was immunoSEQ multiplex PCR; TCRdb's version includes in-frame clones alone and lacks a portion of them. The sample lists tens of thousands of clones; roughly 91% were seen once. Their specific antigens are unknown. The sample consisted of unstimulated CD4+ T cells sorted from spleen or lymph node cells, taken before intestinal transplant. Receptors were obtained from a human donor who received an intestinal transplant.

V gene TRBV4-3 combines with J gene TRBJ2-3; a possible D gene is TRBD1 (5 bases). V lost 0 bases and J lost 4, with 8 bases in between. The CDR3 loop spans 14 amino acids. In germline, CDR1 is LGHNA, CDR2 YSLEER. CDR3 nucleotides: TGCGCCAGCAGCCAAGATCCAGGGTCAGATACGCAGTATTTT. Its protein product is CASSQDPGSDTQYF.

The chain joins TRBV30 to TRBJ1-2, with D hard to call. The V end lost 0 bases, the J end lost 2 bases, and 4 bases lay between the germline ends. CDR1 is GTSNPN and CDR2 is SVGIG in the germline V gene (reference sequence). CDR3 length equals 12 residues. The CDR3 region is CAWSVQNYGYTF. The CDR3 DNA reads as TGTGCCTGGAGTGTCCAAAACTATGGCTACACCTTC.

The rearrangement links TRBV4-3 to TRBJ2-1; D is uncertain. This CDR3 comprises 14 residues. Germline V CDR1 and CDR2: LGHNA, YSLEER. V lost 0 bases, J lost 3 bases, and 6 bases lay in between. The CDR3 DNA is TGCGCCAGCAGCCAAGACAGTCACTACAATGAGCAGTTCTTC. Protein product: CASSQDSHYNEQFF.

This rearrangement joins TRBV7-2 to TRBJ2-3; TRBD2 agrees at 11 bases. Looked up from germline, CDR1 is SGHTA and CDR2 is FQGNSA. The V gene end was trimmed by 1 base and the J gene end by 0 bases; junction bases not matched to a gene: 0. This CDR3 spans 16 amino acids. CDR3: CASSLVAGGSTDTQYF. CDR3 in DNA: TGTGCCAGCAGCTTAGTAGCGGGGGGGAGCACAGATACGCAGTATTTT.

The chain has TRBV7-2 and TRBJ2-7; 9 nucleotides match TRBD2. This CDR3 is built from 14 residues. Germline V gives CDR1 SGHTA, CDR2 FQGNSA. V lost 3 bases and J lost 1; bases outside the gene matches: 1. CDR3 DNA sequence: TGTGCCAGCAGCTTGAGCGGGGGGTCCTACGAGCAGTACTTC. Protein: CASSLSGGSYEQYF.

The J gene is TRBJ2-3, the V gene TRBV12-5; TRBD1 agrees at 8 bases. Germline V lookup: CDR1 LGHNT, CDR2 FRNRAP. The trim removed 7 bases at V and 2 bases at J, leaving 5 bases unmatched. CDR3 length: 14 amino acids. The CDR3 coding sequence is TGTGCTAGTGCTCGGGACAGGTCCACAGATACGCAGTATTTT. Translating it yields CASARDRSTDTQYF. Filled out from reference TRBV12-5 and TRBJ2-3, the complete variable domain reads DARVTQTPRHKVTEMGQEVTMRCQPILGHNTVFWYRQTMMQGLELLAYFRNRAPLDDSGMPKDRFSAEMPDATLATLKIQPSEPRDSAVYFCASARDRSTDTQYFGPGTRLTVL.

The chain's CDR3 is CASSAIGAGPRTDTQYF. DNA for the CDR3: TGTGCCAGCAGCGCCATAGGGGCAGGGCCAAGGACAGATACGCAGTATTTT. This chain links TRBV25-1 with TRBJ2-3; weak D call: TRBD1 (5 bases). The length of the CDR3 is 17 residues. V was clipped by 6 bases and J by 3 bases, with 22 bases between them. Germline CDR1 MGHDK, CDR2 SYGVNS.

This sequence joins TRBV19 and TRBJ1-2; maybe TRBD1 (5 bases). Germline CDR1 and CDR2: LNHDA and SQIVND (reference sequence). This CDR3 has 17 amino acids. With 5 bases removed from V and 2 bases from J, the gap between germline ends came to 21 bases. Here the CDR3 reads CASSPRTWGVGNYGYTF. CDR3 coding DNA: TGTGCCAGTAGTCCACGTACCTGGGGGGTGGGGAACTATGGCTACACCTTC.

The chain carries TRBV19 and TRBJ2-1; 8 nucleotides agree with TRBD2. Germline V gene lookup returns CDR1 LNHDA and CDR2 SQIVND (reference sequence). V trimming: 5 bases; J trimming: 9 bases; junction bases outside the gene matches: 9. The CDR3 has 14 amino acids. This chain's CDR3 is CASSLVAGISEQFF. CDR3 coding DNA: TGTGCCAGTAGTTTAGTAGCGGGGATAAGTGAGCAGTTCTTC.

This CDR3 reads CASSVDTENEKLFF. CDR3 sequence (DNA): TGCGCCAGCAGCGTGGACACAGAGAATGAAAAACTGTTTTTT. The chain carries TRBV5-1 and TRBJ1-4; TRBD1 might be the D (5 bases). With 4 bases removed from V and 5 bases from J, the gap between germline ends came to 12 bases. CDR3 length equals 14 residues. CDR1 and CDR2 (germline): SGHRS, YFSETQ.